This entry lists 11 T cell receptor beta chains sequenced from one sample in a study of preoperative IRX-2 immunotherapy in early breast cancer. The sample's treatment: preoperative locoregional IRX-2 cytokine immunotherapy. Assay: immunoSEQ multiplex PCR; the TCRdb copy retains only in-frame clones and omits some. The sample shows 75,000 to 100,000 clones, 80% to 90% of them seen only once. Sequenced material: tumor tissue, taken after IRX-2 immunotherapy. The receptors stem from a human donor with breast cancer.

The CDR3 region has the DNA TGTGCCAGCAGTTTAGGACTAGCGGGACGTTCCTACTTC. Translated, it gives CASSLGLAGRSYF. This chain connects TRBV6-7 to TRBJ2-5; TRBD2 matches 12 bases. TRBV6-7 counts as an open reading frame of uncertain function. This CDR3 is built from 13 residues. Unmatched junction bases numbered 8, after V lost 4 bases and J lost 14 bases.

The CDR3, as DNA: TGTGCCAGTAGCCGGACAGGGACCAGTAATGAGCAGTTCTTC. Translated, it gives CASSRTGTSNEQFF. The V gene is TRBV19, the J gene TRBJ2-1, with 8 bases fitting TRBD1. Trimming cost V 6 bases and J 7 bases; bases outside gene matches: 8. This CDR3 region has 14 residues. Germline CDR1 LNHDA, CDR2 SQIVND (reference sequence).

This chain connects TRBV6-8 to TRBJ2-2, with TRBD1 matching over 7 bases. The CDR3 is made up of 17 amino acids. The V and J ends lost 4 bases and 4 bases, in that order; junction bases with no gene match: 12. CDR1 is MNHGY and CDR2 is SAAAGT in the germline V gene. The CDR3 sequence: CASSSPQGRGGTGELFF. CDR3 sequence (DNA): TGTGCCAGCAGTTCACCACAGGGGCGCGGAGGCACCGGGGAGCTGTTTTTT.

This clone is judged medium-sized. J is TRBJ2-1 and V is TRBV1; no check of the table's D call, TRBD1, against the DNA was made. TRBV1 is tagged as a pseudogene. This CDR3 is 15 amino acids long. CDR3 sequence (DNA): TGCGCCAGCAGCTCCCCCGGTAGGGGGCATCGTGAGCAGTTCTTC. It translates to CASSSPGRGHREQFF.

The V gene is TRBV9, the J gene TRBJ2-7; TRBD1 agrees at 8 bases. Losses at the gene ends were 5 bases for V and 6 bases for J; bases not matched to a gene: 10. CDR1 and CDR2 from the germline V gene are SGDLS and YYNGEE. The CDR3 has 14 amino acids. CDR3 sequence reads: CASRPGQGYGEQYF. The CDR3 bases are TGTGCCAGCAGGCCCGGACAGGGCTACGGCGAGCAGTACTTC.

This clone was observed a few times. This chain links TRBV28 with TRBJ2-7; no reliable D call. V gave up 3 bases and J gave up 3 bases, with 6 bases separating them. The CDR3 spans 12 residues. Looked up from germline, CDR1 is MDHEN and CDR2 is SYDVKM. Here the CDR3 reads CASSFEYYEQYF. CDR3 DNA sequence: TGTGCCAGCAGTTTTGAATACTACGAGCAGTACTTC. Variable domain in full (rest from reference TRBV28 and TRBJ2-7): DVKVTQSSRYLVKRTGEKVFLECVQDMDHENMFWYRQDPGLGLRLIYFSYDVKMKEKGDIPEGYSVSREKKERFSLILESASTNQTSMYLCASSFEYYEQYFGPGTRLTVT.

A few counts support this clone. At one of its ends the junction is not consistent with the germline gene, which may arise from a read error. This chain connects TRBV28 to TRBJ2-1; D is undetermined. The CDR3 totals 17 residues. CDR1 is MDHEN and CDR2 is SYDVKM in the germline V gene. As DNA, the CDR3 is TGTGCCAGCAGTTCTCCAAGGAGCGCGAGCTCCTACAATAAGCAGTTCTTC. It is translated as CASSSPRSASSYNKQFF.

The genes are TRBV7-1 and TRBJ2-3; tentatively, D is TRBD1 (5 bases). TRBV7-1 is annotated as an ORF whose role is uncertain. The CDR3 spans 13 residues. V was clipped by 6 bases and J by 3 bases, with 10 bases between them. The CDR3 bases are TGTGCCAGCAGAACCAGGGTGACAGATACGCAGTATTTT. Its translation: CASRTRVTDTQYF.

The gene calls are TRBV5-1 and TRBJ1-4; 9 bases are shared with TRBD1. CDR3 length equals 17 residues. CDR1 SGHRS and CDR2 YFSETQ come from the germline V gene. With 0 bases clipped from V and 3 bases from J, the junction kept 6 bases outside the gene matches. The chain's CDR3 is CASSLGVQGAANEKLFF. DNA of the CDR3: TGCGCCAGCAGCTTGGGAGTACAGGGGGCGGCTAATGAAAAACTGTTTTTT.

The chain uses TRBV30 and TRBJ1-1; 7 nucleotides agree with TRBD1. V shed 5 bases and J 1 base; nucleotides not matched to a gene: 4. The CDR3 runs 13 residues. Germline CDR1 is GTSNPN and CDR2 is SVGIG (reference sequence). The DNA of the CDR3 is TGTGCCTGGGCGACAGGGAAGAACACTGAAGCTTTCTTT. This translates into CAWATGKNTEAFF. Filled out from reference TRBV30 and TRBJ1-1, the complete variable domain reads SQTIHQWPATLVQPVGSPLSLECTVEGTSNPNLYWYRQAAGRGLQLLFYSVGIGQISSEVPQNLSASRPQDRQFILSSKKLLLSDSGFYLCAWATGKNTEAFFGQGTRLTVV.

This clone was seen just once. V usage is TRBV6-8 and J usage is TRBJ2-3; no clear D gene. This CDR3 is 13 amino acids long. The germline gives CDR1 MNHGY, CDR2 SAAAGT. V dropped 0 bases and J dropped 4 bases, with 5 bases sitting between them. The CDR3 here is CASSYSEADTQYF. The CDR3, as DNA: TGTGCCAGCAGTTACTCAGAGGCAGATACGCAGTATTTT.